These 17 T cell receptor beta chains share one sample of origin, sequenced in a study of blood T cell repertoires in COVID-19 (TCRdb year 2020). The method was the immunoSEQ multiplex PCR assay. TCRdb stores this immuneACCESS table with in-frame sequences only. Part of the clones is absent; in the studies checked, under half of the shortfall reflects unresolved V genes, and no reason is known for the rest. This sample holds 45,000 to 60,000 clones; 75% to 90% were observed only once. The ten largest make up 16% of the sample. The sequenced sample was peripheral blood. The receptors derive from a human donor in a cohort sampled during active COVID-19.

The rearrangement uses TRBV5-4 and TRBJ2-3, with 8 bases lining up with TRBD2. V gave up 4 bases and J gave up 4 bases; unmatched junction bases: 14. CDR3 size: 17 residues. CDR1 and CDR2 from the germline V gene are SGHNT and YYREEE (reference sequence). The CDR3 region is CASSQAGGAGVADTQYF. The CDR3 bases are TGTGCCAGCAGCCAAGCCGGGGGAGCGGGAGTAGCAGATACGCAGTATTTT.

The V call is TRBV5-1, the J call TRBJ2-7, with TRBD1 matching over 7 bases. CDR3 length: 15 amino acids. The V gene end was trimmed by 0 bases and the J gene end by 5 bases; junction bases not matched to a gene: 8. In germline, CDR1 is SGHRS, CDR2 YFSETQ. The CDR3 nucleotides are TGCGCCAGCAGCTTGGGTGTGAGGGGGCCCCACGAGCAGTACTTC. Translating it yields CASSLGVRGPHEQYF.

This clone was seen more than once but under ten times. The rearrangement joins TRBV3-1 (or the pseudogene TRBV3-2) to TRBJ1-3, with D perhaps matching TRBD1 (6 bases). The germline CDR1 and CDR2 sequences are LGHDT and YNNKEL (reference sequence). Trimming cost V 1 base and J 4 bases, with 8 bases left between them. The CDR3 contains 14 residues. The chain's CDR3 is CASSQGDRGNTIYF. CDR3 DNA sequence: TGTGCCAGCAGCCAAGGCGACAGGGGAAACACCATATATTTT.

The DNA for the CDR3 is TGCAGCCCCCAACGGCCAGGATCCCTGATGAACACTGAAGCTTTCTTT. Translation gives CSPQRPGSLMNTEAFF. V usage is TRBV29-1 and J usage is TRBJ1-1; no firm D call. V was shortened by 8 bases and J by 0 bases, with 22 bases between the two germline ends. The germline V gene encodes CDR1 SQVTM and CDR2 ANQGSEA. This CDR3 spans 16 amino acids.

V gene TRBV29-1 combines with J gene TRBJ2-5; D may be TRBD2 (5 bases). Per the germline V gene, CDR1 is SQVTM and CDR2 is ANQGSEA. With 6 bases removed from V and 4 bases from J, the gap between germline ends came to 6 bases. The CDR3 totals 10 residues. This chain's CDR3 is CSVEVETQYF. In DNA, the CDR3 is TGCAGCGTGGAGGTAGAGACCCAGTACTTC.

The gene calls are TRBV19 and TRBJ2-7; the D is unclear. The CDR3 is made up of 13 amino acids. V shed 5 bases and J shed 3 bases, with 11 bases lying between them. Germline CDR1 LNHDA, CDR2 SQIVND (reference sequence). CDR3 sequence reads: CASSDSGSYEQYF. The CDR3 nucleotides are TGTGCCAGTAGTGACTCCGGAAGCTACGAGCAGTACTTC. Full variable domain (rest looked up from reference TRBV19 and TRBJ2-7): DGGITQSPKYLFRKEGQNVTLSCEQNLNHDAMYWYRQDPGQGLRLIYYSQIVNDFQKGDIAEGYSVSREKKESFPLTVTSAQKNPTAFYLCASSDSGSYEQYFGPGTRLTVT.

The chain has TRBV7-3 and TRBJ2-6; 7 nucleotides match TRBD1. Germline V gives CDR1 SGHTA, CDR2 FQGTGA. The CDR3 spans 18 residues. With 5 bases clipped from V and 4 bases from J, the junction kept 14 bases outside the gene matches. CDR3 nucleotides: TGTGCCAGCAGCCTACTCCCGACAGGGTCGGCCGGGGCCAACGTCCTGACTTTC. Translated, it gives CASSLLPTGSAGANVLTF.

The chain combines TRBV2 with TRBJ2-7, with D maybe TRBD2 (5 bases). The V end was cut by 5 bases, the J end by 7 bases, with 9 bases between. The CDR3 loop spans 11 amino acids. Germline V lookup: CDR1 SNHLY, CDR2 FYNNEI. The DNA for the CDR3 is TGTGCCAGCAGTCGGAGCGGTGAGCAGTACTTC. It codes for CASSRSGEQYF.

The chain recombines TRBV19 with TRBJ2-1; 12 bases match TRBD2. Trimming cost V 0 bases and J 7 bases; bases outside gene matches: 7. CDR1 is LNHDA and CDR2 is SQIVND in the germline V gene (reference sequence). The CDR3 is made up of 17 amino acids. CDR3 protein: CASSIDYTSGRKNEQFF. CDR3 nucleotides: TGTGCCAGTAGTATAGATTATACTAGCGGGAGGAAAAATGAGCAGTTCTTC.

The chain couples TRBV19 to TRBJ1-2; possible D gene TRBD1, 5 bases. Trimming stripped 4 bases from V and 6 bases from J, with 15 bases between. This CDR3 is built from 14 residues. Germline values: CDR1 LNHDA, CDR2 SQIVND (reference sequence). The CDR3 coding sequence is TGTGCCAGTAGTACGGGACTTCTACGCGATGGCTACACCTTC. Translated: CASSTGLLRDGYTF.

CDR3 bases: TGCGCCAGCAGTAGCGGCGGGACAGGGGCTACTGAAGCTTTCTTT. Encoded protein: CASSSGGTGATEAFF. The V call is TRBV5-1, the J call TRBJ1-1; 10 bases align to TRBD1. V gave up 5 bases and J gave up 5 bases; unmatched junction bases: 9. Germline V gene sequence: CDR1 SGHRS, CDR2 YFSETQ. There are 15 residues in the CDR3.

The V call is TRBV4-1, the J call TRBJ1-1; 7 nucleotides align to TRBD1. The CDR3 is made up of 13 amino acids. Germline V CDR1 and CDR2: MGHRA, YSYEKL. V gave up 6 bases and J gave up 10 bases; unmatched junction bases: 11. The CDR3 nucleotides read TGCGCCAGCAGGCCCTGGGGGCAGGGGGTAGCTTTCTTT. Protein sequence: CASRPWGQGVAFF.

The V gene is TRBV5-1, the J gene TRBJ2-7; possibly TRBD1 for D (5 bases). CDR1 and CDR2 from the germline V gene are SGHRS and YFSETQ. V lost 4 bases, J lost 1 base, and 12 bases lay in between. The CDR3 totals 14 residues. Here the CDR3 reads CASSPQVSSYEQYF. As DNA, the CDR3 is TGCGCCAGCAGCCCACAGGTTTCATCCTACGAGCAGTACTTC.

This clone was recorded a few times. The rearrangement uses TRBV30 and TRBJ1-5; TRBD1 matches at 7 bases. Germline values: CDR1 GTSNPN, CDR2 SVGIG (reference sequence). V lost 6 bases to trimming and J lost 4 bases; unmatched junction nucleotides: 6. The CDR3 contains 13 residues. The DNA for the CDR3 is TGTGCCTGCGAGGGGGCTGGGAATCAGCCCCAGCATTTT. Amino acid sequence: CACEGAGNQPQHF.

This clone came up once. This CDR3 is CASRGTGDGENEQFF. For the CDR3, the DNA is TGTGCCAGCAGGGGGACAGGGGACGGGGAGAATGAGCAGTTCTTC. The chain links TRBV28 to TRBJ2-1; 10 bases are shared with TRBD1. With V trimmed by 6 bases and J by 7 bases, 9 bases remained unmatched. This CDR3 comprises 15 residues. Germline V gene data show CDR1 as MDHEN and CDR2 as SYDVKM.

This chain uses TRBV2 with TRBJ1-5; D is undetermined. This CDR3 has 14 residues. Germline loops: CDR1 SNHLY, CDR2 FYNNEI. Trimming removed 8 bases at V and 1 base at J, with 12 bases between. Here the CDR3 reads CASGPGRSNQPQHF. CDR3 DNA: TGTGCCAGCGGGCCCGGCCGAAGCAATCAGCCCCAGCATTTT.

This clone was counted a single time. The V call is TRBV18, the J call TRBJ2-1, with D possibly being TRBD2 (5 bases). The CDR3 has 14 residues. The V gene's germline CDR1 is KGHSH and CDR2 LQKENI. Trimming pared 5 bases from V and 6 bases from J, leaving 14 bases between. The CDR3 DNA follows: TGTGCCAGCTCAGCCTCGGGATTACTCAATGAGCAGTTCTTC. Protein sequence: CASSASGLLNEQFF.